This TCR beta chain was retrieved from a study of HIV-infected patients and healthy controls. TCRdb itself ran the 5' RACE reads through MiXCR, one entry per CDR3 protein. This sample has more than 15,000 distinct CDR3 sequences; roughly 19% occur once, and the top ten carry approximately 35%. Germline lookup yields CDR1 SQVTM and CDR2 ANQGSEA. This CDR3 is built from 14 residues. Trimming cost V 6 bases and J 5 bases, with 20 bases left between them. This clonotype has just a few counts. V is TRBV29-1 and J is TRBJ2-7, with a tentative D call TRBD2 (7 bases). The sequence came from a human donor in good health. Material for sequencing was CD8+ T cells from blood. CDR3 nucleotide sequence: TGCAGCGTCTTCGGGGAGGGGGTCATGCACGAGCAGTACTTC. This codes for CSVFGEGVMHEQYF.